The 6 T cell receptor beta chains in this list originate from one sample, sequenced in a study of radiotherapy plus CTLA-4 blockade in lung cancer. Produced via immunoSEQ multiplex PCR; TCRdb's table is partial and in-frame only. The sample holds about 88,000 clones, approximately 79% seen once. Sample: peripheral blood, taken from a patient treated with radiotherapy plus ipilimumab. The receptor source for this set is a human donor with non-small cell lung cancer that progressed on radiotherapy plus ipilimumab.

The chain couples TRBV4-3 to TRBJ1-1; D remains unclear. V was shortened by 1 base and J by 2 bases, with 2 bases between the two germline ends. The germline CDR1 and CDR2 sequences are LGHNA and YSLEER. The CDR3 has 12 amino acids. The CDR3 DNA follows: TGCGCCAGCAGCCAAGCTAACACTGAAGCTTTCTTT. Protein sequence: CASSQANTEAFF.

The CDR3 sequence is CASSLGGGTQYF. CDR3 sequence (DNA): TGTGCCAGCAGCTTGGGCGGGGGGACCCAGTACTTC. The chain combines TRBV7-8 with TRBJ2-5; 7 nucleotides agree with TRBD2. The ends lost 3 bases at V and 7 bases at J; junction bases unmatched: 2. Germline V gives CDR1 SGHVS, CDR2 FQNEAQ. The CDR3 is 12 amino acids.

This rearrangement joins TRBV18 to TRBJ1-1, with D possibly TRBD1 on 5 matching bases. This CDR3 spans 16 amino acids. Germline lookup yields CDR1 KGHSH and CDR2 LQKENI. V gave up 0 bases and J gave up 1 base, with 12 bases separating them. The CDR3, as DNA: TGTGCCAGCTCACCACCGGACATTCAAGGGAACACTGAAGCTTTCTTT. Its translation: CASSPPDIQGNTEAFF.

CDR3 protein: CASSPRGQRNSYNSPLHF. CDR3 in DNA: TGTGCCAGCAGCCCCAGGGGCCAAAGGAACTCCTATAATTCACCCCTCCACTTT. This chain uses TRBV5-6 with TRBJ1-6, with TRBD1 as a possible D gene (6 bases). Per the germline V gene, CDR1 is SGHDT and CDR2 is YYEEEE. The ends were cut back, 4 bases at V and 0 bases at J, with 17 bases in the middle. The CDR3 spans 18 residues.

V is TRBV9 and J is TRBJ1-1; D is ambiguous. From germline, CDR1 is SGDLS and CDR2 YYNGEE. V was pared by 0 bases and J by 8 bases, with 14 bases between. The CDR3 runs 14 residues. CDR3 sequence (DNA): TGTGCCAGCAGCGTAGGGGTAGGAGAGGGAGAAGCTTTCTTT. Amino acid sequence: CASSVGVGEGEAFF.

This clone was counted once. V and J are TRBV9 and TRBJ2-3; D is possibly TRBD1 (6 bases). V lost 0 bases, J lost 0 bases, and 26 bases lay in between. Germline CDR1 is SGDLS and CDR2 is YYNGEE. CDR3 length equals 21 residues. CDR3 DNA sequence: TGTGCCAGCAGCGTAGCCCCGGCGGCAAGCAGGGACACCCAAAGCACAGATACGCAGTATTTT. Translated: CASSVAPAASRDTQSTDTQYF. Using reference TRBV9 and TRBJ2-3 for the parts outside the CDR3, the full variable domain is DSGVTQTPKHLITATGQRVTLRCSPRSGDLSVYWYQQSLDQGLQFLIQYYNGEERAKGNILERFSAQQFPDLHSELNLSSLELGDSALYFCASSVAPAASRDTQSTDTQYFGPGTRLTVL.